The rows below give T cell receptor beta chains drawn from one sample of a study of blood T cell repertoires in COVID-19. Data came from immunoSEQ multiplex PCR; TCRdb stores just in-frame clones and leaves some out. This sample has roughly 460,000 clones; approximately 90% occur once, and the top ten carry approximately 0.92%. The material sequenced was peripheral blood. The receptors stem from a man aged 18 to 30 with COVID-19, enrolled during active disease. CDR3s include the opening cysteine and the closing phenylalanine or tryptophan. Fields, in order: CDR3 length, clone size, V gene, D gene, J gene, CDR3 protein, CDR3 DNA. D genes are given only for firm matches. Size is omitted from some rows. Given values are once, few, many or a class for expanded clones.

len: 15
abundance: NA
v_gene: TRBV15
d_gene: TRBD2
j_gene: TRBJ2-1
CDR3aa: CATSRAAGTYNEQFF
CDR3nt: TGTGCCACCAGCAGAGCAGCGGGGACTTACAATGAGCAGTTCTTC

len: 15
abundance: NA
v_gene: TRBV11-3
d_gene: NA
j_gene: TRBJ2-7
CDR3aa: CASSLGVGVAYEQYF
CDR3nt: TGTGCCAGCAGCTTAGGTGTAGGGGTGGCCTACGAGCAGTACTTC

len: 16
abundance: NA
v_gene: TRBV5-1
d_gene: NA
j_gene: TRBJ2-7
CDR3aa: CASSLDTATSEYEQYF
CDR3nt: TGCGCCAGCAGCTTGGATACGGCGACTAGTGAATACGAGCAGTACTTC

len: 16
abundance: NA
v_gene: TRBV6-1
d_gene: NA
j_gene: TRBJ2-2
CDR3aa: CASSDPPGNGGGELFF
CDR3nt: TGTGCCAGCAGTGACCCGCCAGGGAACGGGGGCGGGGAGCTGTTTTTT

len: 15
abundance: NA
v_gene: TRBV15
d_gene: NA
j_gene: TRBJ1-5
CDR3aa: CATSRDQGRYQPQHF
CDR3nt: TGTGCCACCAGCAGAGATCAGGGGCGGTATCAGCCCCAGCATTTT

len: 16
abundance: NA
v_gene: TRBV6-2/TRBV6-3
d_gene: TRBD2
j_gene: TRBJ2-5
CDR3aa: CASSYVILAGKETQYF
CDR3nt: TGTGCCAGCAGTTACGTCATCCTAGCGGGGAAAGAGACCCAGTACTTC

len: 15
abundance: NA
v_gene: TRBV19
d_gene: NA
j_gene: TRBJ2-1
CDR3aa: CASSIGRVLENEQFF
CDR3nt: TGTGCCAGTAGTATCGGGCGGGTTCTTGAGAATGAGCAGTTCTTC

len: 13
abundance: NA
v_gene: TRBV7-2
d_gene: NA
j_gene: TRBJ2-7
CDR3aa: CASSLVRGGEQYF
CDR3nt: TGTGCCAGCAGCTTAGTTCGGGGTGGCGAGCAGTACTTC

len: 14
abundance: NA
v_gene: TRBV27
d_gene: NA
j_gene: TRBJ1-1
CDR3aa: CASSLSADNTEAFF
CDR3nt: TGTGCCAGCAGTTTATCGGCAGATAACACTGAAGCTTTCTTT

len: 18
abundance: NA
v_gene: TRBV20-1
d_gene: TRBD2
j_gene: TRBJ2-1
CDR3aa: CSASPLVLAGSSYNEQFF
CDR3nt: TGCAGTGCTAGTCCGTTGGTCCTAGCGGGGAGCTCCTACAATGAGCAGTTCTTC

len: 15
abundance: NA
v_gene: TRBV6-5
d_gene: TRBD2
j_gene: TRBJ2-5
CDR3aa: CASSRTSGGSETQYF
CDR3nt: TGTGCCAGCAGCCGAACTAGCGGGGGGTCAGAGACCCAGTACTTC

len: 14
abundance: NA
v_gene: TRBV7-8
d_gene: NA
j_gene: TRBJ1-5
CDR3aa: CASSSSTGWQPQHF
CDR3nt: TGTGCCAGCAGCTCTTCGACAGGATGGCAGCCCCAGCATTTT

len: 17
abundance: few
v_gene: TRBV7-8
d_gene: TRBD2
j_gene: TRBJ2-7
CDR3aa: CASSLGLAGGSRNEQYF
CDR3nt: TGTGCCAGCAGCCTCGGACTAGCGGGAGGGAGTAGGAACGAGCAGTACTTC

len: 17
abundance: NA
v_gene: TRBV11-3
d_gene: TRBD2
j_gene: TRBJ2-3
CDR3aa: CASSGWSSGRGGDTQYF
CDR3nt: TGTGCCAGCAGCGGGTGGTCTAGCGGGAGAGGGGGGGATACGCAGTATTTT

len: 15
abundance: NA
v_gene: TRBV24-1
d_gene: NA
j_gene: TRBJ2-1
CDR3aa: CATSGSTGSYNEQFF
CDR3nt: TGTGCCACCAGTGGTTCGACAGGCTCCTACAATGAGCAGTTCTTC

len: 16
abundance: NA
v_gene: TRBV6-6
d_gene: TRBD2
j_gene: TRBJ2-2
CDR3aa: CASSSRTSGGAGELFF
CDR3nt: TGTGCCAGCAGTTCCCGGACTAGCGGGGGGGCCGGGGAGCTGTTTTTT

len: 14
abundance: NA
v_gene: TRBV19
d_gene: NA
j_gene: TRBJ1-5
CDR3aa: CASSTGQPTQPQHF
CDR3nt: TGTGCCAGTAGTACTGGACAGCCCACTCAGCCCCAGCATTTT

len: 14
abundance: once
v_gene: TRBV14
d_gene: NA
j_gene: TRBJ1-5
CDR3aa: CASSQVGRNQPQHF
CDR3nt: TGTGCCAGCAGCCAAGTCGGTCGCAATCAGCCCCAGCATTTT

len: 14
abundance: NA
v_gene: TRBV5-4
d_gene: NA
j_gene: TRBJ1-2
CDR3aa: CASSLDSGGYGYTF
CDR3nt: TGTGCCAGCAGCTTGGACAGCGGAGGCTATGGCTACACCTTC

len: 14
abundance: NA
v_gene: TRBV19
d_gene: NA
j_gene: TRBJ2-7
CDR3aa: CASSVGVNGYEQYF
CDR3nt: TGTGCCAGTAGTGTCGGGGTAAACGGCTACGAGCAGTACTTC

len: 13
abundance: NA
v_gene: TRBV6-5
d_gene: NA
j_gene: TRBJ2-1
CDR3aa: CASSYSTSNEQFF
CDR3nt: TGTGCCAGCAGTTACTCTACTAGCAATGAGCAGTTCTTC

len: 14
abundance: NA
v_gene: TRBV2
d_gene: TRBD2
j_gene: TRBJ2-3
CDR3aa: CASSTAGGPDTQYF
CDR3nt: TGTGCCAGCAGTACAGCGGGAGGTCCAGATACGCAGTATTTT

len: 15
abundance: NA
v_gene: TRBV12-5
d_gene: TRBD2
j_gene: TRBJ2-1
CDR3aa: CASGRTSGGAWEQFF
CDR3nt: TGTGCTAGTGGACGTACTAGCGGGGGGGCGTGGGAGCAGTTCTTC

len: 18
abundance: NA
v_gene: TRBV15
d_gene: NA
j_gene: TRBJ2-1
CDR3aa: CATSRDYTGSSSYNEQFF
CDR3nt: TGTGCCACCAGCAGAGATTATACAGGCTCTAGCTCCTACAATGAGCAGTTCTTC

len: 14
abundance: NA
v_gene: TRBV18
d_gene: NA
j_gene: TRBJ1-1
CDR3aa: CASSARGLDTEAFF
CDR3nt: TGTGCCAGCTCAGCCAGGGGCCTGGACACTGAAGCTTTCTTT

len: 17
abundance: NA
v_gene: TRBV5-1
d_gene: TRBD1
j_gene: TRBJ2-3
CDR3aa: CASSLGSGTGVSDTQYF
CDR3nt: TGCGCCAGCAGCTTGGGTTCCGGGACAGGCGTTTCAGATACGCAGTATTTT

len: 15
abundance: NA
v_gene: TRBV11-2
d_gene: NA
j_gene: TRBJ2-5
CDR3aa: CASSDRRRERETQYF
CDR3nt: TGTGCCAGCAGCGATAGGAGGAGGGAGCGAGAGACCCAGTACTTC

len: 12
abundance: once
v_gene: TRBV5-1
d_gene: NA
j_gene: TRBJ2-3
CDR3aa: CASSDFQDTQYF
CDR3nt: TGCGCCAGCAGCGACTTTCAAGATACGCAGTATTTT

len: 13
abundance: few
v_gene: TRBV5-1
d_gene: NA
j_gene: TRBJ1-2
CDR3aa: CASSLLQEGGYTF
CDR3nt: TGCGCCAGCAGCCTCCTCCAGGAAGGCGGCTACACCTTC

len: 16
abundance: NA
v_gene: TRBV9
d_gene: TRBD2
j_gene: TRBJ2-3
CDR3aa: CASSLRPGGSTDTQYF
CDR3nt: TGTGCCAGCAGCCTCCGACCGGGGGGAAGCACAGATACGCAGTATTTT

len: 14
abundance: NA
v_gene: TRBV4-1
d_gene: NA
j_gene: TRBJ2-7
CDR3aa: CASSHESLRNEQYF
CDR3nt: TGCGCCAGCAGCCATGAATCCCTGAGGAACGAGCAGTACTTC

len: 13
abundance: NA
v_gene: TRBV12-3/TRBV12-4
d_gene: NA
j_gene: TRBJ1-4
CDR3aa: CASSFLAGGELFF
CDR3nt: NA